This T cell receptor beta chain was recovered during a study of T cell responses to AZD1222 COVID-19 vaccine. As to this clone: As yet, its antigen is unknown.

Germline V gives CDR1 SGHTA, CDR2 FQGNSA. Unmatched junction bases numbered 9, after V lost 5 bases and J lost 5 bases. This CDR3 has 15 amino acids. Findings and caveats of the study: Just a handful of people given AZD1222 tested seropositive at baseline. Epitopes outside B.1.351 and B.1.1.7 mutated regions reportedly drew nearly half of spike TCRs. The donor group comprised mostly white British people and more females; the analysis possibly underestimated clonal diversity. Spike-specific TCR breadth rose after two AZD1222 doses, and depth rose as well.

TCRdb keeps only in-frame clones here, not all; method: immunoSEQ multiplex PCR. This table has around 110,000 clones, 88% appearing once. The sequence came from an adult in good health. The sample consisted of peripheral blood, taken on day 0 of AZD1222 vaccination. This rearrangement joins TRBV7-2 to TRBJ2-5; 9 nucleotides match TRBD1. CDR3 sequence reads: CASSEGQGRWETQYF. The CDR3 nucleotides read TGTGCCAGCAGCGAAGGACAGGGGAGATGGGAGACCCAGTACTTC. The full variable domain, in which reference TRBV7-2 and TRBJ2-5 provide the parts outside the CDR3, is GAGVSQSPSNKVTEKGKDVELRCDPISGHTALYWYRQSLGQGLEFLIYFQGNSAPDKSGLPSDRFSAERTGGSVSTLTIQRTQQEDSAVYLCASSEGQGRWETQYFGPGTRLLVL.